What follows are 30 T cell receptor beta chains derived from one specimen sequenced in a study of CD8 T cells in ankylosing spondylitis. TCRdb re-derived calls from the 5' RACE reads in MiXCR, one entry per CDR3 protein. The sample has about 360,000 distinct CDR3 sequences; approximately 20% are singletons. Sequencing was carried out using blood, either unsorted or a sorted T cell fraction (not recorded which). These receptor sequences come from a male donor with ankylosing spondylitis or in good health (not recorded which).

This clonotype was detected many times. The chain uses TRBV10-3 and TRBJ2-7; 7 nucleotides line up with TRBD2. J gave up 7 bases and V 2 bases, and 5 bases lay outside the gene matches. Germline CDR1 ENHRY, CDR2 SYGVKD. The CDR3 has 13 amino acids. In DNA, the CDR3 is TGTGCCATCAGTGAGCGGCTAGCGGTTGAGCAGTACTTC. Translating gives CAISERLAVEQYF.

The sample holds a few counts of this clonotype. The chain combines TRBV11-2 with TRBJ2-5; no reliable D call. The V end was cut by 5 bases, the J end by 4 bases, with 17 bases between. CDR3 size: 15 residues. The germline V gene encodes CDR1 SGHAT and CDR2 FQNNGV. The CDR3 DNA follows: TGTGCCAGCAGCCCCCACTTAGTAGGCGGAGAGACCCAGTACTTC. This translates into CASSPHLVGGETQYF.

This chain joins TRBV12-3 or TRBV12-4 and TRBJ2-3; the D gene is possibly TRBD2 (6 bases). The CDR3 totals 18 residues. V was shortened by 0 bases and J by 2 bases, with 18 bases between the two germline ends. Here the CDR3 reads CASSLAGLTGDPTDTQYF. Written as DNA, the CDR3 is TGTGCCAGCAGTTTAGCGGGATTAACGGGGGACCCCACAGATACGCAGTATTTT.

The rearrangement links TRBV12-3 or TRBV12-4 to TRBJ2-7, with 14 bases lining up with TRBD2. After removal of 5 bases from V and 6 bases from J, the junction contained 6 bases not matched to a gene. The CDR3 totals 15 residues. CDR3: CASSGGTSGGGEQYF. The CDR3 nucleotides read TGTGCCAGCAGTGGCGGGACTAGCGGGGGTGGCGAGCAGTACTTC.

Only a few counts were recorded for this clonotype. The chain joins TRBV6-1 to TRBJ2-1, with D perhaps assigned TRBD1 or TRBD2 (6 bases each). Germline values: CDR1 MNHNS, CDR2 SASEGT. The CDR3 totals 17 residues. The V end was cut by 6 bases, the J end by 9 bases, with 27 bases between. CDR3 nucleotides: TGTGCCAGCAGCCCACCCGGAGGGGGGCTAACTGGCGGTGAGCAGTTCTTC. It yields the protein CASSPPGGGLTGGEQFF.

V gene TRBV27 combines with J gene TRBJ2-7; 11 bases are shared with TRBD1. V was pared by 4 bases and J by 10 bases, with 12 bases of the junction left unmatched. CDR3 length equals 15 residues. CDR1 and CDR2 from the germline V gene are MNHEY and SMNVEV (reference sequence). CDR3: CASSWTGGMVREQYF. Written as DNA, the CDR3 is TGTGCCAGCAGTTGGACAGGGGGCATGGTACGAGAACAGTACTTC.

V is TRBV9 and J is TRBJ2-7; 7 positions agree with TRBD2. The junction had 7 bases not matched to a gene; V was cut back by 1 base and J by 6 bases. This CDR3 has 14 residues. The germline V gene encodes CDR1 SGDLS and CDR2 YYNGEE. The CDR3 loop is CASSVSSPGGEQYF. The CDR3 coding sequence is TGTGCCAGCAGCGTATCCTCCCCGGGAGGCGAGCAGTACTTC.

The chain couples TRBV4-1 to TRBJ2-1; D possibly corresponds to TRBD1 (6 bases). CDR3 length equals 15 residues. The germline V gene has CDR1 MGHRA and CDR2 YSYEKL. The V end lost 1 base, the J end lost 4 bases, and 11 bases lay between the germline ends. The CDR3 sequence: CASSQAMTGYNEQFF. The CDR3 DNA reads TGCGCCAGCAGCCAAGCGATGACAGGTTACAATGAGCAGTTCTTC.

The chain links TRBV3-1 to TRBJ2-1; 7 bases fit TRBD2. The V gene's germline CDR1 is LGHDT and CDR2 YNNKEL (reference sequence). This CDR3 is 15 amino acids long. The ends lost 4 bases at V and 3 bases at J; junction bases unmatched: 6. The CDR3 sequence: CASSPVGGNYNEQFF. Here the CDR3 DNA reads TGTGCCAGCAGCCCCGTGGGGGGGAACTACAATGAGCAGTTCTTC.

This clonotype was counted only a few times. V and J are TRBV27 and TRBJ2-7; D is perhaps TRBD2 (5 bases). Trimming left V 5 bases short and J 3 bases short, with 11 bases between. The CDR3 loop spans 13 amino acids. Germline V CDR1 and CDR2: MNHEY, SMNVEV (reference sequence). CDR3 nucleotide sequence: TGTGCCAGCAGTCCGGGGATTCTCTACGAGCAGTACTTC. It yields the protein CASSPGILYEQYF.

The J gene is TRBJ2-7, the V gene TRBV7-9; TRBD1 is a possible D gene (5 bases). Germline-derived CDR1 and CDR2 are SEHNR and FQNEAQ (reference sequence). The CDR3 length is 17 residues. V lost 1 base and J 0 bases, leaving 16 bases between the germline ends. The CDR3: CASSLVFDSMSSYEQYF. CDR3 nucleotides: TGTGCCAGCAGCTTAGTCTTTGACAGTATGAGCTCCTACGAGCAGTACTTC.

This rearrangement joins TRBV12-3 or TRBV12-4 to TRBJ2-5; no clear D gene. CDR3 size: 15 residues. The V end lost 0 bases, the J end lost 4 bases, and 12 bases lay between the germline ends. CDR3 DNA: TGTGCCAGCAGTTTAGCAGGACCTACGGGAGAGACCCAGTACTTC. Translating it yields CASSLAGPTGETQYF.

This clonotype was observed a few times. V usage is TRBV12-3 or TRBV12-4 and J usage is TRBJ2-7, with TRBD2 matching 7 bases. The V gene end was trimmed by 7 bases and the J gene end by 3 bases; junction bases not matched to a gene: 6. CDR3 length: 13 residues. CDR3 nucleotide sequence: TGTGCCAGCAAAGACCCGGGAGGCTACGAGCAGTACTTC. Translation gives CASKDPGGYEQYF.

This clonotype was recorded a few times. This chain links TRBV19 with TRBJ2-7, with D possibly being TRBD1 (6 bases). Germline V gene lookup returns CDR1 LNHDA and CDR2 SQIVND (reference sequence). V lost 1 base and J lost 2, with 12 bases in between. The CDR3 has 15 residues. CDR3 sequence: CASSIVGTPTYEQYF. CDR3 DNA sequence: TGTGCCAGTAGTATAGTCGGGACACCAACCTACGAGCAGTACTTC.

The chain recombines TRBV7-9 with TRBJ2-1; TRBD1 might be the D (5 bases). The CDR3 covers 16 residues. The germline V gene encodes CDR1 SEHNR and CDR2 FQNEAQ (reference sequence). V lost 1 base to trimming and J lost 0 bases, with 10 bases between them. CDR3 DNA: TGTGCCAGCAGCTTAGTTGGGGCAGCCTCCTACAATGAGCAGTTCTTC. It is translated as CASSLVGAASYNEQFF.

The chain employs TRBV20-1 and TRBJ2-4, with D possibly being TRBD1 (6 bases). The V gene's germline CDR1 is DFQATT and CDR2 SNEGSKA (reference sequence). This CDR3 comprises 13 residues. The V and J ends lost 7 bases and 9 bases respectively, with 19 bases between them. Here the CDR3 DNA reads TGCAGTGTTCAAGACCACCGGGACACCATTCAGTACTTC. Amino acid sequence: CSVQDHRDTIQYF.

The chain carries TRBV20-1 and TRBJ2-3, with D possibly matching TRBD2 (5 bases). The CDR3 sequence is 12 residues long. Per the germline V gene, CDR1 is DFQATT and CDR2 is SNEGSKA (reference sequence). V was pared by 3 bases and J by 5 bases, with 9 bases between. The CDR3 sequence is CSARRGLDTQYF. The DNA for the CDR3 is TGCAGTGCTAGGCGAGGGTTAGATACGCAGTATTTT.

The rearrangement links TRBV6-5 to TRBJ2-6; D gene unclear. The CDR3 spans 16 residues. Between the trimmed V and J ends, which lost 0 bases and 7 bases, there was a span of 13 bases. The germline V gene has CDR1 MNHEY and CDR2 SVGAGI. The CDR3 sequence is CASSYSAVGSANVLTF. CDR3 coding DNA: TGTGCCAGCAGTTACTCTGCAGTAGGCAGCGCCAACGTCCTGACTTTC.

This sequence joins TRBV12-3 or TRBV12-4 and TRBJ2-2, with no clear D. V was pared by 3 bases and J by 2 bases, with 16 bases between. CDR3 length equals 17 residues. The CDR3 DNA is TGTGCCAGCAGTTTCCCTTCCGTGACTCCTAACACCGGGGAGCTGTTTTTT. Its translation is CASSFPSVTPNTGELFF.

This clonotype was recorded a few times. This chain uses TRBV7-8 with TRBJ2-2, with 8 nucleotides matching TRBD1. Germline V lookup: CDR1 SGHVS, CDR2 FQNEAQ. This CDR3 comprises 18 residues. V lost 4 bases and J lost 0; bases outside the gene matches: 10. The chain's CDR3 is CASSSGTGVYANTGELFF. The CDR3 nucleotides are TGTGCCAGCAGCTCCGGGACAGGAGTATACGCGAACACCGGGGAGCTGTTTTTT.

This clonotype came up many times. The rearrangement links TRBV12-3 or TRBV12-4 to TRBJ2-7; D not resolved. Trimming left V 6 bases short and J 4 bases short, with 16 bases between. This CDR3 comprises 14 residues. As DNA, the CDR3 is TGTGCCAGCAGCCCGAGTTGGAGTGGGTACGAGCAGTACTTC. Protein product: CASSPSWSGYEQYF.

The chain recombines TRBV29-1 with TRBJ2-1, with D unclear. Germline CDR1 reads SQVTM; CDR2 reads ANQGSEA. The CDR3 covers 15 residues. The V and J ends lost 4 bases and 4 bases respectively, with 17 bases between them. The CDR3 protein is CSVVPLDASYNEQFF. The CDR3 DNA is TGCAGCGTTGTGCCCCTTGATGCTTCTTACAATGAGCAGTTCTTC.

The rearrangement links TRBV3-1 to TRBJ2-2, with 9 bases aligning to TRBD2. Germline lookup yields CDR1 LGHDT and CDR2 YNNKEL (reference sequence). V was clipped by 1 base and J by 6 bases; unmatched bases: 6. The CDR3 runs to 16 residues. CDR3 sequence (DNA): TGTGCCAGCAGCCAAGTGATTAGCGGGGGCCCCGGGGAGCTGTTTTTT. Its translation: CASSQVISGGPGELFF.

The chain has TRBV6-1 and TRBJ2-2; the match to TRBD1 covers 7 bases. The CDR3 length is 14 residues. V dropped 5 bases and J dropped 2; count of bases not matched to a gene: 2. Germline CDR1 reads MNHNS; CDR2 reads SASEGT. CDR3 nucleotide sequence: TGTGCCAGCAGTAAGGGGGCTAACACCGGGGAGCTGTTTTTT. This gives the protein CASSKGANTGELFF.

J is TRBJ2-1 and V is TRBV7-3; 8 bases match TRBD1. The CDR3 has 16 amino acids. The germline gives CDR1 SGHTA, CDR2 FQGTGA. Unmatched junction bases numbered 8, after V lost 5 bases and J lost 2 bases. CDR3 residues: CASSPWTGTTYNEQFF. CDR3 DNA sequence: TGTGCCAGCAGCCCCTGGACAGGGACAACCTACAATGAGCAGTTCTTC.

The gene calls are TRBV6-4 and TRBJ2-3; D is possibly TRBD2 (5 bases). With 6 bases removed from V and 5 bases from J, the gap between germline ends came to 18 bases. CDR1 and CDR2 (germline): MRHNA, SNTAGT. The CDR3 spans 15 residues. This chain's CDR3 is CASSPTGSGGDTQYF. CDR3 DNA sequence: TGTGCCAGCAGCCCGACTGGAAGCGGCGGAGATACGCAGTATTTT.

The chain uses TRBV2 and TRBJ2-1; perhaps TRBD1 as D (5 bases). CDR1 is SNHLY and CDR2 is FYNNEI in the germline V gene. Trimming shortened V by 8 bases and J by 8 bases, and 16 bases separated the two germline ends. CDR3 length equals 13 residues. CDR3 protein: CASGRDGADEQFF. CDR3 in DNA: TGTGCCAGCGGCCGAGATGGGGCGGATGAGCAGTTCTTC.

A note on this clonotype: The junction departs from the called germline gene at one end, perhaps through a read error. The rearrangement links TRBV20-1 to TRBJ2-1, with 7 positions matching TRBD2. The germline V gene encodes CDR1 DFQATT and CDR2 SNEGSKA (reference sequence). The CDR3 sequence is 17 residues long. CDR3 nucleotides: TGCAGTGGTAGAGATCGCGGGGGAGCGGGAATTCCCGCTTTACAGTTCTTC. Amino acid sequence: CSGRDRGGAGIPALQFF.

The V call is TRBV28, the J call TRBJ2-1; D is undetermined. Germline CDR1 and CDR2: MDHEN and SYDVKM. The germline V and J ends were trimmed by 4 bases and 2 bases, with 18 bases remaining between them. The CDR3 consists of 17 residues. Written as DNA, the CDR3 is TGTGCCAGCAGTTCCTCCTTGGCCCCAGATACCTACAATGAGCAGTTCTTC. Protein product: CASSSSLAPDTYNEQFF.

The gene calls are TRBV10-3 and TRBJ1-2; no clear D. V was pared by 0 bases and J by 3 bases, with 8 bases between. Germline V gene lookup returns CDR1 ENHRY and CDR2 SYGVKD. The CDR3 spans 14 residues. In nucleotides, the CDR3 is TGTGCCATCAGTGAGTCAGTAGCGCACTATGGCTACACCTTC. This encodes CAISESVAHYGYTF.